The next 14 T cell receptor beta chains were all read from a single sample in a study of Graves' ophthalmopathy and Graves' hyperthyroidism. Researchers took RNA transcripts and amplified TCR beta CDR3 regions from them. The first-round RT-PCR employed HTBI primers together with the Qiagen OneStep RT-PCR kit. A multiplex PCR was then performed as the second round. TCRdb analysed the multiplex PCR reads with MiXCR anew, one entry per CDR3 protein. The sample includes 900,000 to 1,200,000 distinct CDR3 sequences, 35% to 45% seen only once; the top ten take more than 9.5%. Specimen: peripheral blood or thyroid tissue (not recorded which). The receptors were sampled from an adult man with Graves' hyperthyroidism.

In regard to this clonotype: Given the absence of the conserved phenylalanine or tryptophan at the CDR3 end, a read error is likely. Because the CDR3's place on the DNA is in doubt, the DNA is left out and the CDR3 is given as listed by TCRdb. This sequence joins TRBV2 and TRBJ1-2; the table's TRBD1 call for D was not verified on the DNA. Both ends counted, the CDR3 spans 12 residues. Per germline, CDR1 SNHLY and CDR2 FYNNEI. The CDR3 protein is CARSDRDGGHTS.

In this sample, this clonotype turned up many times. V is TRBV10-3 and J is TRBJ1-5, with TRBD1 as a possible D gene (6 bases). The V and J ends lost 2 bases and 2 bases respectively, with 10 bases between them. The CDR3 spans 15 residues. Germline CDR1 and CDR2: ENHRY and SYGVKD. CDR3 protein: CAISENRVGNQPQHF. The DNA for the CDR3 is TGTGCCATCAGTGAGAACAGGGTGGGCAATCAGCCCCAGCATTTT.

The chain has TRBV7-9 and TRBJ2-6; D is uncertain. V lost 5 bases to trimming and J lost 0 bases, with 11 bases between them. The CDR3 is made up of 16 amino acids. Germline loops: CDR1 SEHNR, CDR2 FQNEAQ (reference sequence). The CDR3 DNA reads TGTGCCAGCAGCCGTACAGCTTTCTCTGGGGCCAACGTCCTGACTTTC. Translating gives CASSRTAFSGANVLTF.

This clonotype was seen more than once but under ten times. The CDR3 spells CASSEPMSLPQHF. Here the CDR3 DNA reads TGCGCCAGCAGTGAGCCGATGAGTCTGCCCCAGCATTTT. V is TRBV10-2 and J is TRBJ1-5; D uncertain. This CDR3 has 13 amino acids. Looked up from germline, CDR1 is WSHSY and CDR2 is SAAADI. Trimming left V 2 bases short and J 9 bases short, with 11 bases between.

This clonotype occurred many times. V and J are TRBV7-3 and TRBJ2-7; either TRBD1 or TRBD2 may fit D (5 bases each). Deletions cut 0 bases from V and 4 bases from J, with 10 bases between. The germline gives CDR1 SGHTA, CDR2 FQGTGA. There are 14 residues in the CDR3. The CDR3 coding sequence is TGTGCCAGCAGCTTAACACCGGGACCTTACGAGCAGTACTTC. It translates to CASSLTPGPYEQYF.

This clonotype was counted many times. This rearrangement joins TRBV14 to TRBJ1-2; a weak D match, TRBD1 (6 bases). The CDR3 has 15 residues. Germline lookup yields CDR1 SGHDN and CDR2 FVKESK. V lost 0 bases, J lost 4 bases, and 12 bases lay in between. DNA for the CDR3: TGTGCCAGCAGCCAAGATCAACAGGGTACCTATGGCTACACCTTC. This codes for CASSQDQQGTYGYTF.

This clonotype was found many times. For the CDR3, the DNA is TGTGCCAGCAGTCATGGGCCTAATAATTCACCCCTCCACTTT. The encoded protein is CASSHGPNNSPLHF. The J gene is TRBJ1-6, the V gene TRBV12-3 or TRBV12-4; no clear D. The CDR3 is 14 residues long. Between the trimmed V and J ends, which lost 5 bases and 5 bases, there was a span of 10 bases.

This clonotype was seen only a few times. CDR3 residues: CASSSPGASGNTIYF. The CDR3 coding sequence is TGTGCCAGCAGTTCGCCGGGAGCCTCTGGAAACACCATATATTTT. The chain recombines TRBV12-3 or TRBV12-4 with TRBJ1-3; D is undetermined. The CDR3 length is 15 residues. V was pared by 4 bases and J by 0 bases, with 10 bases between.

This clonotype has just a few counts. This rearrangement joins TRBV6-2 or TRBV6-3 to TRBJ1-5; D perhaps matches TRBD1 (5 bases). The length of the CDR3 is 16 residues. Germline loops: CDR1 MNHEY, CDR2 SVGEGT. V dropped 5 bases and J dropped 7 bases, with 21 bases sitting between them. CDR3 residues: CASSPQGRGGLQPQHF. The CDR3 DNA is TGTGCCAGCAGTCCGCAAGGCCGGGGGGGACTCCAGCCCCAGCATTTT.

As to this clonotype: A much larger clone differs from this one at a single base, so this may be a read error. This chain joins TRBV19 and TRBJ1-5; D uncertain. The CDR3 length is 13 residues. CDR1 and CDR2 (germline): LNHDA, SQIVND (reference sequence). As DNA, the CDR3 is TGTGCCAGCCATGCTAGGCTTAATCAGCCCCGGCATTTT. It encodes CASHARLNQPRHF.

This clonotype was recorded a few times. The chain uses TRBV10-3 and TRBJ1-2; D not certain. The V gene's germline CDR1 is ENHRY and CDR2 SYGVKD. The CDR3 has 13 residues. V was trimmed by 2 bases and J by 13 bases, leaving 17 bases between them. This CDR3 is CAISEVVARFVTF. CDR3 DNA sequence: TGTGCCATCAGTGAGGTAGTAGCGCGATTCGTCACCTTC.

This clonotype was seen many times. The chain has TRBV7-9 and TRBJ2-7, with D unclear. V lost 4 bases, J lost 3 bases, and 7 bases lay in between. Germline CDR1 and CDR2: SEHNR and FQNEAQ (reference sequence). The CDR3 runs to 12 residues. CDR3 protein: CASSSAVYEQYF. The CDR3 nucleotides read TGTGCCAGCAGCTCAGCTGTCTACGAGCAGTACTTC.

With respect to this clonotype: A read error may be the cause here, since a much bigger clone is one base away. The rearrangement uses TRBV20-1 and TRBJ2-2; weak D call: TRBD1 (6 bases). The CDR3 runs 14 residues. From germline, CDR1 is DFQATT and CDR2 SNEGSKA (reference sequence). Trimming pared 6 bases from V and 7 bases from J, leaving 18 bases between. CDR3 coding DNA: TGCAGTGCACGAACAGGGCTCCTTGGCGGGGAGCTGTTTTTT. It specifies CSARTGLLGGELFF.

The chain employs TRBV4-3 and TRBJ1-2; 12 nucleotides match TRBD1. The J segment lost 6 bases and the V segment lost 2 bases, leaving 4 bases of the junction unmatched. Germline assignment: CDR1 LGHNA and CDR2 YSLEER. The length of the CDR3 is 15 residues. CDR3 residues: CASSQWDRGRDGYTF. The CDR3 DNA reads TGCGCCAGCAGCCAATGGGACAGGGGGCGCGATGGCTACACCTTC.